The T cell receptor beta chain under discussion was sequenced for a study of T cells after yellow fever vaccination. MiXCR was run by TCRdb on the 5' RACE reads, yielding one entry per CDR3 protein. The sample records hundreds of thousands of distinct CDR3 sequences, roughly 13% being singletons. General study results and limits: The secondary T-cell response peaked on day 5, not day 15, but was weaker.

This clonotype has a handful of counts. Its target is unknown. CDR1 is SGHKS and CDR2 is YYEKEE in the germline V gene (reference sequence). This CDR3 has 14 residues. V lost 2 bases and J 7 bases, leaving 13 bases between the germline ends. The genes are TRBV5-5 and TRBJ2-1; D remains ambiguous. This TCR was sampled from a man younger than 45 who received the YFV17D yellow fever vaccine. This sample comprised PBMCs, obtained on the day of the yellow fever booster vaccination. CDR3 in amino acids: CASSFTGGWNEQFF. The CDR3 nucleotides are TGTGCCAGCAGCTTTACGGGTGGTTGGAATGAGCAGTTCTTC.